A selection of T cell receptor delta chains follows, all from one sample in a study of gamma-delta chains in newborns, infants, children. TCRdb re-called clones from the reads via CATT. This table holds more than 9,000 delta-chain clones, approximately 22% found once. Sequencing was performed on blood. Receptors were obtained from a child who was a newborn, infant or young child, either healthy, febrile or measles-vaccinated (not recorded which). Each CDR3 is given with its conserved first and last residue. Each record gives: clone size, V gene, D gene, J gene, CDR3 protein, CDR3 DNA. The D gene is left open where the match is weak. Some rows have no size entry. The others give once, few or many, or a class for an expanded clone.

NA	TRDV2	TRDD3	TRDJ2	CACDTLGDKTLTAQLFF	TGTGCCTGCGACACACTGGGGGATAAGACTTTGACAGCACAACTCTTCTTT
NA	TRDV2	TRDD3	TRDJ1	CACDTVSLGDTGDKLIF	TGTGCCTGTGACACCGTAAGTCTGGGGGATACGGGAGATAAACTCATCTTT
few	TRDV1	NA	TRDJ1	CALGDGLIYPIAGMYTDKLIF	TGTGCTCTTGGGGACGGCTTAATCTACCCGATCGCGGGAATGTACACCGATAAACTCATCTTT
NA	TRDV2	TRDD3	TRDJ1	CACDTVWGIRPVGTEGTDKLIF	TGTGCCTGTGACACGGTCTGGGGGATACGGCCTGTTGGTACCGAGGGCACCGATAAACTCATCTTT
NA	TRDV2	NA	TRDJ1	CACDTGFMGRTDKLIF	TGTGCCTGTGACACCGGATTCATGGGGAGGACCGATAAACTCATCTTT
NA	TRDV2	TRDD3	TRDJ1	CACDTVSGVLGDTLVTDKLIF	TGTGCCTGTGACACCGTAAGCGGGGTACTGGGGGATACGTTAGTCACCGATAAACTCATCTTT
few	TRDV2	TRDD3	TRDJ1	CACDILGETIITDKLIF	TGTGCCTGTGACATACTGGGGGAAACTATTATTACCGATAAACTCATATTT
few	TRDV2	TRDD3	TRDJ1	CACGTPRTGDSYTDKLIF	TGTGCCTGTGGCACCCCGCGGACCGGGGATAGCTACACCGATAAACTCATCTTT
once	TRDV2	TRDD3	TRDJ3	CACDTVLGELHSSWDTRKMFF	TGTGCCTGTGACACCGTACTGGGGGAACTCCATAGCTCCTGGGACACCCGAAAGATGTTTTTC
NA	TRDV2	TRDD3	TRDJ1	CACDTGQRGDSLGRKKGIIF	TGTGCCTGTGACACCGGGCAACGGGGGGATTCGCTAGGAAGAAAGAAAGGCATCATCTTT
once	TRDV2	TRDD3	TRDJ1	CACDTVVLGDTEGYTDKHIF	TGTGCCTGTGACACCGTTGTACTGGGGGATACGGAGGGGTACACCGATAAACACATCTTT
medium-sized	TRDV2	TRDD3	TRDJ3	CACDPPGLGDTTNWDTRQMFF	TGTGCCTGTGACCCGCCGGGACTGGGGGATACGACGAACTGGGACACCCGACAGATGTTTTTC
few	TRDV2	TRDD3	TRDJ2	CACDSISVLGDALTAQLFF	TGTGCCTGTGACTCAATTTCTGTACTGGGGGATGCTTTGACAGCACAACTCTTCTTT
NA	TRDV2	TRDD3	TRDJ1	CACDGLPTQPGGYRPTDKLIF	TGTGCCTGTGACGGCCTTCCTACTCAACCTGGGGGATACCGTCCCACCGATAAACTCATCTTT
NA	TRDV2	TRDD3	TRDJ1	CACDTVLMWGDTGYTDKIIF	TGTGCCTGTGACACCGTGTTGATGTGGGGGGATACGGGGTACACCGATAAAATCATCTTT
NA	TRDV2	NA	TRDJ1	CACDTAGFGGSNTDKLIF	TGTGCCTGTGACACCGCCGGTTTTGGGGGGTCAAACACCGATAAACTCATCTTT
few	TRDV2	TRDD3	TRDJ1	CACDFVLGDTLYTDKLIF	TGTGCCTGTGACTTCGTACTGGGGGATACGCTTTACACCGATAAACTCATCTTT
NA	TRDV2	TRDD3	TRDJ3	CACDITGGTGSSWDTRKMFF	TGTGCCTGTGACATTACTGGGGGTACTGGTAGCTCCTGGGACACCCGAAAGATGTTTTTC
few	TRDV1	NA	TRDJ1	CALGKKSCTGTKYTDKLIF	TGTGCTCTTGGGAAAAAGTCCTGTACTGGGACCAAGTACACCGATAAACTCATCTTT
NA	TRDV2	NA	TRDJ1	CACDTLGYRGDKLIF	TGTGCCTGTGACACCTTGGGGTATAGAGGCGATAAACTCATCTTT
NA	TRDV1	TRDD3	TRDJ1	CALGEQSDFPTGGYEGGDDKLTF	TGTGCTCTTGGGGAACAGAGTGACTTCCCTACTGGGGGATACGAAGGTGGGGACGATAAACTCACCTTT
few	TRAV29/DV5	NA	TRDJ1	CSVLLCSKENSLPPDWRVGKLIF	NA
few	TRDV2	TRDD3	TRDJ1	CACDTPWGIRYTDKLIF	TGTGCCTGTGACACGCCCTGGGGGATACGATACACCGATAAACTCATCTTT
few	TRDV1	TRDD3	TRDJ1	CALGGSFWGIGSDKLIF	TGTGCTCTTGGGGGTTCCTTTTGGGGGATAGGCTCCGATAAACTCATCTTT
NA	TRDV3	NA	TRDJ1	CAFITPCPLLYTDKLIF	TGTGCCTTTATAACACCCTGCCCCCTATTATACACCGATAAACTCATCTTT
NA	TRDV2	TRDD3	TRDJ1	CACDTLGGYTDKLIF	TGTGCCTGTGACACGCTGGGGGGTTACACCGATAAACTCATCTTT
NA	TRDV2	TRDD3	TRDJ3	CACDEIPSAWGIPRSWDTRQMFF	TGTGCCTGTGATGAAATACCCTCGGCCTGGGGGATCCCCCGCTCCTGGGACACCCGACAGATGTTTTTC
medium-sized	TRDV2	NA	TRDJ1	CACDTMGGAGTDKLIF	TGTGCCTGTGACACCATGGGGGGAGCAGGGACCGATAAACTCATCTTT